This TCR beta chain was recovered during a study of CD8 T cells in Susac syndrome. Germline lookup yields CDR1 MGHRA and CDR2 YSYEKL. This CDR3 is 15 amino acids long. Germline trimming cut 5 bases from V and 3 bases from J; bases unmatched to any gene: 8. Reverse transcription of roughly 0.45 to 1 ug RNA used random hexamers. Amplification of TCR beta CDR3 across 54 Vbeta and 13 Jbeta was performed with immunoSEQ multiplex PCR. TCRdb processed the immunoSEQ multiplex PCR reads anew with MiXCR; each CDR3 protein has one entry. The sample has some 260,000 distinct CDR3 sequences; more than 75% are singletons.

The sample comprised CD8+ T cells from PBMCs. This chain joins TRBV4-1 and TRBJ1-2; TRBD1 agrees at 8 bases. The source of this sequence is a human donor with multiple sclerosis. The CDR3 region has the DNA TGCGCCAGCAGCACGTCCGGGACAGGCTACTATGGCTACACCTTC. It translates to CASSTSGTGYYGYTF.